Here is one TCR beta chain with its context. The entry originates in a study of blood T cell repertoires in COVID-19. For the study at large: Researchers got acute and convalescent COVID-19 samples from the United States, Italy and Spain. Nucleic acid was either cDNA or gDNA, and it came from T cells, B-cell-depleted T cells, or PBMCs.

In the source study's methods: Scientists estimated how many nucleated cells there were by amplifying reference gene primers. The assay was immunoSEQ multiplex PCR, and TCRdb's table has in-frame clones only and misses some. The V and J calls and clone size come from that table; D and trimming were worked out from the DNA. In the table there are roughly 120,000 clones, approximately 84% of which are singletons. Germline V gene sequence: CDR1 SGHDN, CDR2 FVKESK. This CDR3 comprises 15 residues. The junction had 8 bases not matched to a gene; V was cut back by 2 bases and J by 6 bases. V usage is TRBV14 and J usage is TRBJ2-3; 7 positions match TRBD1. Sequencing was performed on peripheral blood. This clonotype was sampled from a man between 65 and 85 years old with active or convalescent COVID-19. As DNA, the CDR3 is TGTGCCAGCAGCCAAACAGGGGTGGGGATCGATACGCAGTATTTT. Residues: CASSQTGVGIDTQYF.